Below are 10 T cell receptor beta chains sequenced from a single sample in a study of shared clonotypes between healthy human individuals. This table comes from immunoSEQ multiplex PCR, and its TCRdb copy is limited to in-frame clones, with some not included. The sample records under 750,000 clones, approximately 77% being singletons. Material for sequencing was memory CD4+ T cells sorted from blood. Specified subset: CD45RA-negative fraction. Source of these receptors: a woman in her thirties in good health.

This clone was recorded a few times. For the CDR3, the DNA is TGCAGTGCTAGAGGTCGAAAACTGTTTTTT. The encoded protein is CSARGRKLFF. The J gene is TRBJ1-4, the V gene TRBV20-1; D not certain. This CDR3 region has 10 residues. Per the germline V gene, CDR1 is DFQATT and CDR2 is SNEGSKA (reference sequence). Trimming shortened V by 1 base and J by 10 bases, and 4 bases separated the two germline ends.

The table lists this clone with a few counts. This rearrangement joins TRBV7-2 to TRBJ2-1; no clear D. The CDR3 sequence is 13 residues long. V lost 3 bases to trimming and J lost 2 bases, with 5 bases between them. CDR1 SGHTA and CDR2 FQGNSA come from the germline V gene. The CDR3 spells CASSLSAYNEQFF. In nucleotides, the CDR3 is TGTGCCAGCAGCTTGTCCGCCTACAATGAGCAGTTCTTC.

V and J are TRBV2 and TRBJ2-5, with a weak D call TRBD2 (5 bases). The CDR3 is 13 residues long. Trimming pared 6 bases from V and 1 base from J, leaving 9 bases between. The V gene's germline CDR1 is SNHLY and CDR2 FYNNEI. CDR3 sequence: CASRYRGQETQYF. The CDR3 nucleotides are TGTGCCAGCAGATACCGGGGCCAAGAGACCCAGTACTTC.

Only a few counts were recorded for this clone. V is TRBV6-5 and J is TRBJ1-4; tentatively, D is TRBD1 (5 bases). The CDR3 is 15 amino acids. V was clipped by 7 bases and J by 8 bases, with 20 bases between them. Germline loops: CDR1 MNHEY, CDR2 SVGAGI. The CDR3 protein is CASNNQGLGREKLFF. CDR3 DNA: TGTGCCAGCAACAACCAAGGACTGGGACGGGAAAAACTGTTTTTT.

The chain links TRBV2 to TRBJ1-1; 7 nucleotides line up with TRBD1. This CDR3 is 14 amino acids long. Trimming removed 6 bases from V and 5 bases from J; junction bases left unmatched: 9. The germline CDR1 and CDR2 sequences are SNHLY and FYNNEI. The CDR3 loop is CASSANSGGTEAFF. In DNA form, the CDR3 reads TGTGCCAGCAGCGCAAACTCAGGGGGAACTGAAGCTTTCTTT.

The V call is TRBV5-1, the J call TRBJ1-1; D gene ambiguous. Per the germline V gene, CDR1 is SGHRS and CDR2 is YFSETQ. The V and J ends lost 0 bases and 8 bases respectively, with 11 bases between them. This CDR3 has 13 residues. CDR3 coding DNA: TGCGCCAGCAGCTTGGAATTAACTCTCGAAGCTTTCTTT. Amino acid sequence: CASSLELTLEAFF.

This clone has only one observation. The gene calls are TRBV5-1 and TRBJ2-7; 7 nucleotides agree with TRBD2. The CDR3 extends over 15 amino acids. V gave up 0 bases and J gave up 4 bases; unmatched junction bases: 7. Per germline, CDR1 SGHRS and CDR2 YFSETQ. The CDR3 coding sequence is TGCGCCAGCAGCTTGGTTGGAGCGGGGCATTACGAGCAGTACTTC. This codes for CASSLVGAGHYEQYF.

This clone was counted at least ten times. The sample has other DNA sequences that encode this CDR3 too. The rearrangement links TRBV18 to TRBJ2-5, with D unclear. Between the trimmed V and J ends, which lost 5 bases and 3 bases, there was a span of 10 bases. The CDR3 length is 13 residues. Germline V lookup: CDR1 KGHSH, CDR2 LQKENI. DNA of the CDR3: TGTGCCAGCTCATCAGGCGGCGAAGAGACCCAGTACTTC. Translating it yields CASSSGGEETQYF.

J is TRBJ1-1 and V is TRBV6-1; TRBD1 aligns across 10 bases. CDR1 MNHNS and CDR2 SASEGT come from the germline V gene. The CDR3 spans 14 residues. The ends lost 5 bases at V and 7 bases at J; junction bases unmatched: 7. Written as DNA, the CDR3 is TGTGCCAGCAGTCGTCGGACAGGGGGAGGTGAAGCTTTCTTT. Translating gives CASSRRTGGGEAFF.

The chain recombines TRBV7-9 with TRBJ1-3; D call uncertain. The CDR3 loop spans 15 amino acids. From germline, CDR1 is SEHNR and CDR2 FQNEAQ (reference sequence). Deletions cut 6 bases from V and 0 bases from J, with 12 bases between. CDR3 coding DNA: TGTGCCAGCAGAATCGACACCTACTCTGGAAACACCATATATTTT. Protein: CASRIDTYSGNTIYF.